This T cell receptor (beta chain) comes out of a study of T cell repertoires in cytomegalovirus infection. Study summary: As its CMV epitopes, the study selected recently identified HLA-C-restricted and well-studied HLA-B-restricted targets. CMV infection and matching HLA type were both indicated by public TCR beta signatures.

TCRdb re-called the reads through MiXCR, storing one row per CDR3 protein. Altogether hundreds of thousands of distinct CDR3 sequences are present, 33% being singletons, with the ten largest covering about a sixth. Trimming removed 5 bases at V and 3 bases at J, with 20 bases between. Germline-derived CDR1 and CDR2 are SEHNR and FQNEAQ (reference sequence). The CDR3 sequence is 17 residues long. This clonotype was counted only a few times. Its antigen is still unknown. The source material was cultured PBMCs, sampled from culture after CMV antigen stimulation. The rearrangement uses TRBV7-9 and TRBJ2-4; D is perhaps TRBD1 (6 bases). This clonotype was obtained from a human donor in good health (CMV status not recorded). Some clones in this sample may be carry-over from other donors' samples. CDR3 bases: TGTGCCAGCAGCCCTAGCAGGGGCGGTATCAGCAAAAACATTCAGTACTTC. This gives the protein CASSPSRGGISKNIQYF.